The text below deals with one T cell receptor (beta chain). The specificity of this receptor is unknown. No quality values exist for individual bases; no much larger clone is one base distant. This specimen belongs to a study of blood T cell repertoires in COVID-19 (dated by TCRdb to 2020 to 2022). Turning to the overall study: Collaborator samples came from the United States, Italy and Spain and covered acute and convalescent phases of COVID-19. The prospective study material was composed of cDNA or gDNA derived from T cells, B-cell-depleted T cells, or PBMCs. Deeply sampled blood TCRbeta repertoires from subjects exposed to, actively infected with, or recovered from COVID-19 were included in the dataset. A freely available public database, intended as a resource for researchers studying the immune response to SARS-CoV-2, is where the repertoires were released. The samples were drawn from two sources: the first 160 participants of the ongoing ImmuneRACE study, and 1,000 to 1,500 subjects contributed by 6 global collaborators. A de-identified subject ID, COVID-19 status, age in years and sex were almost always included in the sample metadata. Where HLA class I and class II types were available, the types were taken from metadata supplied by the sample provider, not from assay-based typing.

Collaborating institutions collected whole blood in K2EDTA tubes following their own protocols. For TCRbeta analysis, collaborator samples were shipped as frozen whole blood, as isolated PBMCs, or as DNA extracted from either sample type. CDR1 and CDR2 were assigned from the germline V gene as MNHEY and SVGAGI. Clipping removes 9 bases from V and 5 bases from J, with 5 as the unmatched junction base count. There are 13 amino acids in the CDR3, from cysteine to phenylalanine inclusive. The kept DNA is CDR3 alone, 39 bases in frame from the first base. Findings and caveats that apply to the study as a whole: The quantity of clinical and demographic metadata differed by source and by participant and was supplied without curation.

TCRbeta CDR3 regions were amplified from genomic DNA by means of the immunoSEQ Assay, a bias-controlled multiplex PCR. From the authors' description of their analysis: The number of nucleated cells in each sample was estimated from the amplification of reference gene primers within the assay. To quantify the absolute abundance of each unique TCRbeta CDR3 rearrangement, sequence reads were collapsed and filtered. For each sample, productive Simpson clonality was calculated by taking the square root of Simpson's diversity index across productive rearrangements. TCRdb provides this immuneACCESS table in a form limited to in-frame rearrangements. Some clones are lacking; in checked studies, under half of them reflect an unresolved V gene, and why the rest are absent is not known. The V and J calls and clone size were taken over from that table, and D and trimming were inferred from the DNA. Across this sample there are about 31,000 clones, with 90% seen only once. The ten largest account for 7.5% to 9% of the sample.

The specimen was peripheral blood. This sequence uses TRBV6-5 and TRBJ1-4, and 8 junctional nucleotides match TRBD1. This receptor was taken from an older man with active or convalescent COVID-19. CDR3 reads: CASRQGTNEKLFF. The sequenced DNA is TGTGCCAGTCGACAGGGGACCAATGAAAAACTGTTTTTT.